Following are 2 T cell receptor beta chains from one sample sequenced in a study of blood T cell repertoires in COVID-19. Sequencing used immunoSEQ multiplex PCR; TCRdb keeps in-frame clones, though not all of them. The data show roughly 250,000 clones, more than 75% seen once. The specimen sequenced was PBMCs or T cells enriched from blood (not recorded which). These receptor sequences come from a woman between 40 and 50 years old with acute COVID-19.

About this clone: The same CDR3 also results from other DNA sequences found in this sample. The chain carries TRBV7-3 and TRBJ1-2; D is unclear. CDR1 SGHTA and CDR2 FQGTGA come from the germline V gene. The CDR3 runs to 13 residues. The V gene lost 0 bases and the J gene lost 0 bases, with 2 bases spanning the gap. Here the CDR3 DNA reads TGTGCCAGCAGCTTAACCGCTAACTATGGCTACACCTTC. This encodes CASSLTANYGYTF.

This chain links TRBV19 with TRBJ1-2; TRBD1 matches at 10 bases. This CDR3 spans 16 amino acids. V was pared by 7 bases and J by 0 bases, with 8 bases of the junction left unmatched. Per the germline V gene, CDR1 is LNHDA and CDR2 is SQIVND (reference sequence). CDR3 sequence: CASNLGQGVTNYGYTF. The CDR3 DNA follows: TGTGCCAGTAACCTAGGACAGGGGGTAACTAACTATGGCTACACCTTC.